This entry lists 11 T cell receptor beta chains sequenced from one sample in a study of Tregs in tolerant kidney transplant recipients (dated by TCRdb to between 2018 and 2020). According to the study, the label for this sample's time point signals: blood sample drawn before combined kidney and bone marrow transplant. The library was produced with the immunoSEQ multiplex PCR assay. Here the immuneACCESS table is served through TCRdb, limited to in-frame sequences with V and J called. Missing clones are a known gap in these copies; in checked studies unresolved V genes cover under half, and the rest lacks a known reason. Here the sample has under 85,000 clones; about 89% occur a single time. About 0.36% of the sample belongs to the ten largest clones. This sample comprised CD4+ T cells from blood, obtained before the transplant. The receptors were sampled from a human donor who received a combined kidney and bone marrow transplant.

Only a few counts were recorded for this clone. The chain employs TRBV6-1 and TRBJ2-2, with TRBD2 matching over 14 bases. V gave up 6 bases and J gave up 6 bases; unmatched junction bases: 3. Germline lookup yields CDR1 MNHNS and CDR2 SASEGT. The CDR3 covers 15 residues. For the CDR3, the DNA is TGTGCCAGCAGGGGGACTAGCGGGAGCGCCGGGGAGCTGTTTTTT. Amino acid sequence: CASRGTSGSAGELFF.

The chain has TRBV18 and TRBJ1-2; 11 bases are shared with TRBD1. J was trimmed by 2 bases and V by 2 bases; bases with no gene match: 4. The CDR3 consists of 16 residues. Germline CDR1 KGHSH, CDR2 LQKENI. The CDR3 bases are TGTGCCAGCTCACCAGGACAGGGGGCGGGGAACTATGGCTACACCTTC. It translates to CASSPGQGAGNYGYTF. Using reference TRBV18 and TRBJ1-2 for the parts outside the CDR3, the full variable domain is NAGVMQNPRHLVRRRGQEARLRCSPMKGHSHVYWYRQLPEEGLKFMVYLQKENIIDESGMPKERFSAEFPKEGPSILRIQQVVRGDSAAYFCASSPGQGAGNYGYTFGSGTRLTVV.

V is TRBV27 and J is TRBJ2-7; 11 nucleotides align to TRBD2. The CDR3 is 15 amino acids. With V trimmed by 5 bases and J by 7 bases, 10 bases remained unmatched. Germline V lookup: CDR1 MNHEY, CDR2 SMNVEV (reference sequence). CDR3 DNA: TGTGCCAGCAGTCCATTAGCGGGAGGGGTCACAGAGCAGTACTTC. The encoded protein is CASSPLAGGVTEQYF.

The chain is built from TRBV4-1 and TRBJ1-1; D uncertain. The V gene's germline CDR1 is MGHRA and CDR2 YSYEKL. This CDR3 has 14 residues. The germline V and J ends were trimmed by 0 bases and 6 bases, with 11 bases remaining between them. Written as DNA, the CDR3 is TGCGCCAGCAGCCAAGATACGGAGAGGTCTGAAGCTTTCTTT. Translating it yields CASSQDTERSEAFF.

The chain is built from TRBV5-1 and TRBJ1-1; 9 positions agree with TRBD1. Looked up from germline, CDR1 is SGHRS and CDR2 is YFSETQ. J gave up 1 base and V 3 bases, and 7 bases lay outside the gene matches. This CDR3 is built from 16 residues. Here the CDR3 reads CASSSGQGTANTEAFF. The CDR3 DNA is TGCGCCAGCAGCTCCGGACAGGGGACGGCGAACACTGAAGCTTTCTTT.

This clone was observed once. The chain carries TRBV10-3 and TRBJ2-3; 8 nucleotides align to TRBD1. The V segment lost 6 bases and the J segment 2 bases; nucleotides outside the gene matches: 7. In germline, CDR1 is ENHRY, CDR2 SYGVKD. The CDR3 contains 15 residues. CDR3 region: CAISATGDNTDTQYF. DNA of the CDR3: TGTGCCATCAGCGCGACAGGGGATAACACAGATACGCAGTATTTT.

The J gene is TRBJ1-4, the V gene TRBV19; perhaps TRBD1 as D (6 bases). Germline CDR1 LNHDA, CDR2 SQIVND (reference sequence). The ends were cut back, 1 base at V and 8 bases at J, with 14 bases in the middle. This CDR3 has 15 residues. The DNA for the CDR3 is TGTGCCAGTAGTATAGTAACAGGGTCCGACGAAAAACTGTTTTTT. This translates into CASSIVTGSDEKLFF.

The chain uses TRBV7-2 and TRBJ2-1; 8 positions agree with TRBD2. CDR1 and CDR2 from the germline V gene are SGHTA and FQGNSA. The CDR3 has 17 residues. Losses at the gene ends were 1 base for V and 1 base for J; bases not matched to a gene: 6. In DNA form, the CDR3 reads TGTGCCAGCAGCTTAGAGGCAGCTAGCGGGTCCTACAATGAGCAGTTCTTC. It specifies CASSLEAASGSYNEQFF.

The V gene is TRBV11-1, the J gene TRBJ1-2; D might be TRBD1 (5 bases). The length of the CDR3 is 13 residues. V shed 3 bases and J shed 2 bases, with 7 bases lying between them. Germline V gene lookup returns CDR1 SGHAT and CDR2 FQDESV (reference sequence). The CDR3 nucleotides read TGTGCCAGCAGCTTCACAGGAAACTATGGCTACACCTTC. Translation: CASSFTGNYGYTF.

The chain joins TRBV11-2 to TRBJ1-1; D perhaps matches TRBD1 (6 bases). The CDR3 sequence is 14 residues long. Germline-derived CDR1 and CDR2 are SGHAT and FQNNGV. Trimming shortened V by 5 bases and J by 6 bases, and 16 bases separated the two germline ends. In DNA, the CDR3 is TGTGCCAGCAGCCGTCCTCGGGGGGCTCCTGAAGCTTTCTTT. Its protein is CASSRPRGAPEAFF.

The rearrangement links TRBV9 to TRBJ2-2; D gene uncertain. With 0 bases removed from V and 5 bases from J, the gap between germline ends came to 11 bases. The CDR3 spans 15 residues. Germline-derived CDR1 and CDR2 are SGDLS and YYNGEE. Written as DNA, the CDR3 is TGTGCCAGCAGCGTAGTAGGAGTTAGGACCGGGGAGCTGTTTTTT. As protein: CASSVVGVRTGELFF.